The 3 T cell receptor beta chains presented below share a single source sample, sequenced in a study of cytomegalovirus exposure and HLA in healthy donors. The PCR ran on 60 Vbeta and 13 Jbeta primers. Repertoires were generated with immunoSEQ multiplex PCR, while TCRdb's copy carries only in-frame clones and drops some. Counted here are about 140,000 clones, around 90% occurring once; the ten biggest clones make up roughly 0.5%. Material: PBMCs. The receptor source for this set is a woman between 40 and 55 years old in good health and CMV-seronegative.

The chain has TRBV7-9 and TRBJ2-5; D possibly corresponds to TRBD1 (5 bases). CDR3 length: 15 residues. Looked up from germline, CDR1 is SEHNR and CDR2 is FQNEAQ (reference sequence). Trimming took 1 base from V and 2 from J, leaving 11 bases between them. The CDR3 nucleotides read TGTGCCAGCAGCTTAGATGGGGCAGGACAAGAGACCCAGTACTTC. Translated: CASSLDGAGQETQYF.

This sequence joins TRBV10-1 and TRBJ2-1, with TRBD1 identical over 10 bases. This CDR3 is 15 amino acids long. The germline V gene has CDR1 WNHNN and CDR2 SYGVQD (reference sequence). The V gene end was trimmed by 4 bases and the J gene end by 3 bases; junction bases not matched to a gene: 3. The CDR3 spells CASSAGTGVYNEQFF. In nucleotides, the CDR3 is TGCGCCAGCAGTGCCGGGACAGGGGTCTACAATGAGCAGTTCTTC.

This chain joins TRBV6-5 and TRBJ1-6; possibly TRBD1 for D (6 bases). Trimming stripped 2 bases from V and 7 bases from J, with 15 bases between. CDR1 is MNHEY and CDR2 is SVGAGI in the germline V gene. The CDR3 runs to 16 residues. For the CDR3, the DNA is TGTGCCAGCAGTTACACAGGGAGCCCCTCCAATTCACCCCTCCACTTT. Residues: CASSYTGSPSNSPLHF.